The present T cell receptor (beta chain) was sequenced within a study of response to subunit inactivated influenza vaccine. TCRdb re-derived calls from the RT-PCR reads in MiXCR, one entry per CDR3 protein. This table has about 540,000 distinct CDR3 sequences, under 30% appearing once. CDR3 length: 14 amino acids. The junction had 2 bases not matched to a gene; V was cut back by 1 base and J by 8 bases. Germline V lookup: CDR1 LGHNA, CDR2 YNFKEQ. A further study also used this sample, focusing on T cells expressing NK-cell markers. Per that study: Synthesis of TCR beta cDNA relied on 5'RACE template switching carrying UMIs. The authors derived TCR beta repertoires from sorted CD3+CD56+NKG2C+, CD3+CD56+NKG2C- and CD3+CD56-NKG2C+ T cells. Seven of the eight sequenced donors were classified as HCMV-seropositive, and one was classified as seronegative. These clonotypes, the leaders elsewhere, also led the CD3+CD56-NKG2C+ fraction in four donors. Evidence did not settle whether expanded NKG2C+ T cell clones targeted HCMV.

The source material was CD4+ T cells sorted from PBMCs, sampled 12 days after vaccination. The sequence came from a man in his fifties or sixties who received an inactivated influenza vaccine. The chain employs TRBV4-2 and TRBJ1-6, with 7 bases matching TRBD1. This CDR3 is CASSQGQGDSPLHF. The CDR3 DNA reads TGTGCCAGCAGCCAAGGGCAGGGGGATTCACCCCTCCACTTT.